This T cell receptor (beta chain) was profiled in a study of cytomegalovirus exposure and HLA in healthy donors. Notes on the study in general: Cytomegalovirus association was listed for 150 to 200 TCR beta chains. CMV antigen specificity of three CMV-associated chains was confirmed in vitro. The authors later found most CMV-associated TCR beta chains appeared HLA-restricted.

Per germline, CDR1 SGHTA and CDR2 FQGTGA. Trimming took 1 base from V and 7 from J, leaving 11 bases between them. CDR3 size: 14 residues. Of note for this clone: Its antigen is as yet unknown.

PCR amplification relied on 60 Vbeta primers (plus 13 Jbeta primers). Using immunoSEQ multiplex PCR, the repertoire was profiled, and TCRdb retains in-frame clones only, with some absent. The data contain approximately 190,000 clones, around 80% of them seen just once; the ten biggest clones take up 1.5% to 2%. The chain combines TRBV7-3 with TRBJ2-1, with D tentatively TRBD2 (6 bases). The receptor comes from a man aged 40-50 years in good health and CMV-seropositive. Sequencing was performed on PBMCs. CDR3 DNA sequence: TGTGCCAGCAGCTTAAGGGGCGCGGGGAATGAGCAGTTCTTC. Its protein product is CASSLRGAGNEQFF.